Listed here are 18 T cell receptor beta chains from one sample, sequenced in a study of blood T cell repertoires in COVID-19 (dated by TCRdb to 2018 to 2020). The receptor library was made with the immunoSEQ multiplex PCR assay. The clones in this table, taken by TCRdb from immuneACCESS, are in-frame only. Not every clone is retained; where verified, under half of the shortfall comes from an unresolved V gene, and the cause of the rest is unknown. This sample holds a few hundred thousand clones; 85% to 90% were observed only once. Around 3.6% of the sample lies in the top ten. The sample was peripheral blood. These receptors all stem from a man aged 18 to 30 with active or convalescent COVID-19.

This clone was observed a handful of times. In DNA, the CDR3 is TGTGCCAGCAGCTTACACAAGAGACTAGAGAACACCGGGGAGCTGTTTTTT. Its translation is CASSLHKRLENTGELFF. This chain connects TRBV7-6 to TRBJ2-2; D is possibly TRBD2 (6 bases). CDR1 and CDR2 (germline): SGHVS, FNYEAQ. The CDR3 runs 17 residues. V was clipped by 2 bases and J by 1 base, with 14 bases between them.

In its sample, this clone was seen once. The gene calls are TRBV21-1 and TRBJ1-4; whether TRBD1, the table's D call, matches the DNA was not checked. TRBV21-1 is a pseudogene locus. The CDR3 is made up of 13 amino acids. The CDR3 reads CASSNGAWRKLFF. As DNA, the CDR3 is TGTGCCAGCAGCAATGGGGCCTGGAGAAAACTGTTTTTT.

The chain has TRBV19 and TRBJ1-1, with D unclear. V dropped 6 bases and J dropped 8 bases, with 13 bases sitting between them. In germline, CDR1 is LNHDA, CDR2 SQIVND (reference sequence). The CDR3 spans 12 residues. CDR3 protein: CASSEQNSEAFF. DNA of the CDR3: TGTGCCAGTAGCGAACAGAATTCGGAAGCTTTCTTT.

This clone was found a few times. The chain carries TRBV4-2 and TRBJ1-4; TRBD1 matches at 8 bases. V lost 4 bases and J lost 6; bases outside the gene matches: 4. This CDR3 comprises 14 residues. Germline values: CDR1 LGHNA, CDR2 YNFKEQ. The CDR3 loop reads CASSPQQGDEKLFF. CDR3 in DNA: TGTGCCAGCAGCCCACAACAGGGGGATGAAAAACTGTTTTTT.

The rearrangement uses TRBV5-6 and TRBJ2-5; 7 nucleotides align to TRBD2. The CDR3 covers 13 residues. The germline V gene encodes CDR1 SGHDT and CDR2 YYEEEE. The ends lost 4 bases at V and 7 bases at J; junction bases unmatched: 7. The CDR3: CASSQSGGGTQYF. The CDR3 DNA reads as TGTGCCAGCAGCCAATCGGGGGGTGGGACCCAGTACTTC.

V usage is TRBV5-5 and J usage is TRBJ2-3; 9 positions agree with TRBD2. The CDR3 contains 14 residues. V shed 0 bases and J 5 bases; nucleotides not matched to a gene: 1. Germline lookup yields CDR1 SGHKS and CDR2 YYEKEE (reference sequence). The DNA for the CDR3 is TGTGCCAGCAGCTTGGGCGGGGGGGTAGATACGCAGTATTTT. Translated: CASSLGGGVDTQYF.

CDR3 nucleotide sequence: TGTGCCATCAGTGAGAGATACAGCAGACGAGCAGGGGCGAAGGGGAATGAAAAACTGTTTTTT. Translation gives CAISERYSRRAGAKGNEKLFF. This chain connects TRBV10-3 to TRBJ1-4; D is possibly TRBD1 (6 bases). Germline-derived CDR1 and CDR2 are ENHRY and SYGVKD. This CDR3 contains 21 residues. V was pared by 2 bases and J by 5 bases, with 30 bases between.

This chain uses TRBV2 with TRBJ2-7; the match to TRBD2 covers 7 bases. The CDR3 is made up of 13 amino acids. Germline CDR1 and CDR2: SNHLY and FYNNEI. The V and J ends lost 7 bases and 6 bases, in that order; junction bases with no gene match: 9. Written as DNA, the CDR3 is TGTGCCAGCACCTCTAGCGGCCCCACCGAGCAGTACTTC. Translating gives CASTSSGPTEQYF.

This clone was counted a single time. The CDR3 coding sequence is TGTGCCAGTAGTATAGATGCGGGGAGAACTGATTCACCCCTCCACTTT. Translation: CASSIDAGRTDSPLHF. This chain links TRBV19 with TRBJ1-6; unclear D gene. V shed 0 bases and J shed 8 bases, with 14 bases lying between them. Germline CDR1 LNHDA, CDR2 SQIVND (reference sequence). CDR3 length equals 16 residues.

The rearrangement links TRBV15 to TRBJ2-2; 7 nucleotides agree with TRBD2. Germline V gene sequence: CDR1 LNHNV, CDR2 YYDKDF (reference sequence). The V segment lost 0 bases and the J segment 2 bases; nucleotides outside the gene matches: 0. The CDR3 is 15 amino acids. CDR3 sequence: CATSREGLNTGELFF. CDR3 nucleotides: TGTGCCACCAGCAGAGAGGGACTAAACACCGGGGAGCTGTTTTTT.

This clone was counted once. The chain employs TRBV7-9 and TRBJ1-4; the match to TRBD1 covers 8 bases. The CDR3 loop spans 13 amino acids. The trim removed 5 bases at V and 10 bases at J, leaving 6 bases unmatched. Germline-derived CDR1 and CDR2 are SEHNR and FQNEAQ (reference sequence). The CDR3 DNA sequence: TGTGCCAGCAGCGGACAGGGCTTAAGAAAACTGTTTTTT. This encodes CASSGQGLRKLFF.

The rearrangement uses TRBV4-1 and TRBJ1-2; D ambiguous. Germline CDR1 reads MGHRA; CDR2 reads YSYEKL. This CDR3 is built from 13 residues. V gave up 0 bases and J gave up 6 bases, with 8 bases separating them. The CDR3 sequence: CASSQDGQDGYTF. CDR3 in DNA: TGCGCCAGCAGCCAAGATGGGCAGGATGGCTACACCTTC.

The rearrangement joins TRBV9 to TRBJ2-5, with D unclear. The CDR3 sequence is 11 residues long. Trimming left V 9 bases short and J 2 bases short, with 8 bases between. The germline gives CDR1 SGDLS, CDR2 YYNGEE. This CDR3 reads CATSEQETQYF. CDR3 nucleotides: TGTGCCACCAGTGAGCAAGAGACCCAGTACTTC.

This clone was recorded a few times. The chain recombines TRBV7-2 with TRBJ2-7, with D unresolved. CDR3 length: 14 residues. The V and J ends lost 5 bases and 4 bases respectively, with 15 bases between them. CDR1 is SGHTA, CDR2 FQGNSA, per germline. The CDR3 is CASSAHAQAYEQYF. CDR3 bases: TGTGCCAGCAGCGCGCATGCCCAGGCATACGAGCAGTACTTC. The full variable domain, its missing parts supplied by reference TRBV7-2 and TRBJ2-7, is GAGVSQSPSNKVTEKGKDVELRCDPISGHTALYWYRQSLGQGLEFLIYFQGNSAPDKSGLPSDRFSAERTGGSVSTLTIQRTQQEDSAVYLCASSAHAQAYEQYFGPGTRLTVT.

The chain uses TRBV10-3 and TRBJ1-1, with D unclear. CDR3 length equals 17 residues. The germline CDR1 and CDR2 sequences are ENHRY and SYGVKD. With 6 bases removed from V and 1 base from J, the gap between germline ends came to 21 bases. The CDR3 DNA sequence: TGTGCCATCAGCAATTCGATGCGTTTGACGGGGAACACTGAAGCTTTCTTT. Protein sequence: CAISNSMRLTGNTEAFF.

The chain couples TRBV19 to TRBJ1-2; TRBD1 might be the D (6 bases). The length of the CDR3 is 14 residues. The V end was cut by 3 bases, the J end by 2 bases, with 10 bases between. The germline V gene encodes CDR1 LNHDA and CDR2 SQIVND (reference sequence). CDR3 protein: CASSIAGANYGYTF. CDR3 bases: TGTGCCAGTAGTATTGCAGGGGCGAACTATGGCTACACCTTC.

The chain is built from TRBV3-1 (or the pseudogene TRBV3-2) and TRBJ2-5, with 7 positions matching TRBD1. The V gene's germline CDR1 is LGHDT and CDR2 YNNKEL (reference sequence). The length of the CDR3 is 15 residues. Trimming removed 5 bases from V and 3 bases from J; junction bases left unmatched: 9. For the CDR3, the DNA is TGTGCCAGCAGCAAGGCGGACAGGAAGAAAGAGACCCAGTACTTC. This translates into CASSKADRKKETQYF.

V usage is TRBV4-2 and J usage is TRBJ2-3; 9 bases line up with TRBD2. CDR1 LGHNA and CDR2 YNFKEQ come from the germline V gene. The CDR3 is made up of 17 amino acids. J gave up 2 bases and V 3 bases, and 9 bases lay outside the gene matches. The CDR3, as DNA: TGTGCCAGCAGCCAGGTGGGGGAGCGGGGGGTCACAGATACGCAGTATTTT. Translated, it gives CASSQVGERGVTDTQYF.